The 25 T cell receptor beta chains below come from one sample, sequenced in a study of T cell repertoires in cytomegalovirus infection. TCRdb itself ran the reads through MiXCR, one entry per CDR3 protein. The sample holds around 310,000 distinct CDR3 sequences, almost 30% seen once. Their target antigens are unknown. The material sequenced was cultured PBMCs, taken from culture after CMV antigen stimulation. These receptor sequences come from a human donor in good health (CMV status not recorded). Some clones in this sample may be carry-over from other donors' samples.

This clonotype was recorded once. The chain uses TRBV28 and TRBJ1-5, with 11 positions matching TRBD1. V trimming: 8 bases; J trimming: 1 base; junction bases outside the gene matches: 10. Germline loops: CDR1 MDHEN, CDR2 SYDVKM. This CDR3 has 17 residues. CDR3 loop: CASRGTGGRSSNQPQHF. DNA of the CDR3: TGTGCCAGCCGCGGGACAGGGGGTCGGTCGAGCAATCAGCCCCAGCATTTT.

The genes are TRBV12-3 or TRBV12-4 and TRBJ2-1; the D gene could be TRBD1 or TRBD2 (5 bases each). This CDR3 comprises 14 residues. The V and J ends lost 5 bases and 8 bases respectively, with 16 bases between them. The CDR3 region has the DNA TGTGCCAGCAGTGGGACGGACGTAGTGGATGAGCAGTTCTTC. Encoded protein: CASSGTDVVDEQFF.

The chain's CDR3 is CASGLVRALSSSSTGELFF. For the CDR3, the DNA is TGTGCTAGTGGTTTGGTACGGGCTCTCAGTTCGTCGAGCACCGGGGAGCTGTTTTTT. The chain employs TRBV12-5 and TRBJ2-2; D is unresolved. Trimming took off 0 bases at V and 4 bases at J, with 21 bases between the two ends. Germline assignment: CDR1 LGHNT and CDR2 FRNRAP. The length of the CDR3 is 19 residues.

This clonotype was counted between two and nine times. The CDR3 DNA is TGTGCCAGCAGCGGCAATGAGCAGTTCTTC. Its protein product is CASSGNEQFF. The genes are TRBV7-9 and TRBJ2-1; no reliable D call. The CDR3 has 10 amino acids. Trimming pared 5 bases from V and 6 bases from J, leaving 2 bases between. Germline V CDR1 and CDR2: SEHNR, FQNEAQ (reference sequence).

This clonotype was seen only a few times. The chain links TRBV4-1 to TRBJ2-1; D call uncertain. This CDR3 is 15 amino acids long. The ends were cut back, 5 bases at V and 4 bases at J, with 15 bases in the middle. Looked up from germline, CDR1 is MGHRA and CDR2 is YSYEKL. As DNA, the CDR3 is TGCGCCAGCAGCTCAAGAAGGGTTATGTACAATGAGCAGTTCTTC. The encoded protein is CASSSRRVMYNEQFF.

The chain couples TRBV12-3 or TRBV12-4 to TRBJ1-1, with D unclear. The CDR3 has 14 amino acids. V dropped 2 bases and J dropped 0 bases, with 7 bases sitting between them. Here the CDR3 DNA reads TGTGCCAGCAGTTTAAGCATATTGAACACTGAAGCTTTCTTT. Translated, it gives CASSLSILNTEAFF.

This clonotype was picked up a small number of times. V usage is TRBV14 and J usage is TRBJ1-2; the match to TRBD1 covers 7 bases. Germline CDR1 reads SGHDN; CDR2 reads FVKESK. The trim removed 1 base at V and 1 base at J, leaving 6 bases unmatched. This CDR3 has 16 residues. The CDR3 DNA reads as TGTGCCAGCAGCCAAGGATCAACAGGGGTTAACTATGGCTACACCTTC. This sequence encodes CASSQGSTGVNYGYTF.

The genes are TRBV27 and TRBJ1-2, with no clear D. The germline CDR1 and CDR2 sequences are MNHEY and SMNVEV (reference sequence). Between the trimmed V and J ends, which lost 5 bases and 8 bases, there was a span of 12 bases. This CDR3 is 12 amino acids long. In DNA form, the CDR3 reads TGTGCCAGCAGTACCGGACGCGGGGGCTACACCTTC. Amino acids: CASSTGRGGYTF.

CDR3 coding DNA: TGTGCCAGCAGTTACGTGGGACGCCCTTGGTCAAATGAGCAGTTCTTC. The encoded protein is CASSYVGRPWSNEQFF. The chain couples TRBV6-2 or TRBV6-3 to TRBJ2-1, with D perhaps assigned TRBD1 or TRBD2 (5 bases each). Trimming shortened V by 2 bases and J by 7 bases, and 18 bases separated the two germline ends. The germline gives CDR1 MNHEY, CDR2 SVGEGT. This CDR3 comprises 16 residues.

The sample holds one count of this clonotype. The V and J genes are TRBV18 and TRBJ1-1; the D gene is possibly TRBD1 (6 bases). Germline CDR1 and CDR2: KGHSH and LQKENI. The germline V and J ends were trimmed by 2 bases and 6 bases, with 13 bases remaining between them. The CDR3 is 14 amino acids. Here the CDR3 DNA reads TGTGCCAGCTCACCAGGCACAGGGCGGCCTGAAGCTTTCTTT. Its translation: CASSPGTGRPEAFF.

This clonotype was seen just once. The gene calls are TRBV6-1 and TRBJ1-1, with D tentatively TRBD1 (6 bases). Germline CDR1 and CDR2: MNHNS and SASEGT. V was pared by 2 bases and J by 5 bases, with 27 bases between. The CDR3 length is 19 residues. The CDR3 protein is CASSENWGRGQGGRTEAFF. The CDR3 DNA sequence: TGTGCCAGCAGTGAAAATTGGGGGCGCGGACAAGGGGGACGGACTGAAGCTTTCTTT.

The chain couples TRBV29-1 to TRBJ2-3; D is possibly TRBD2 (7 bases). The ends were cut back, 7 bases at V and 6 bases at J, with 17 bases in the middle. The CDR3 runs 13 residues. Per the germline V gene, CDR1 is SQVTM and CDR2 is ANQGSEA. The CDR3 region has the DNA TGCAGCGGAAGCGGGGCGAGGGGGGATACGCAGTATTTT. It specifies CSGSGARGDTQYF.

This clonotype was seen only a few times. The V and J genes are TRBV7-2 and TRBJ1-4; D not resolved. The CDR3 spans 13 residues. CDR1 is SGHTA and CDR2 is FQGNSA in the germline V gene. Trimming shortened V by 5 bases and J by 4 bases, and 8 bases separated the two germline ends. The CDR3 sequence is CASSARDNEKLFF. The CDR3 nucleotides read TGTGCCAGCAGCGCGAGAGATAATGAAAAACTGTTTTTT.

DNA for the CDR3: TGTGCCAGCAGTTCCCTCTTTGCCGTTAACACTGAAGCTTTCTTT. Its protein product is CASSSLFAVNTEAFF. This chain connects TRBV27 to TRBJ1-1; D is undetermined. Trimming shortened V by 4 bases and J by 2 bases, and 14 bases separated the two germline ends. The CDR3 has 15 amino acids. Germline-derived CDR1 and CDR2 are MNHEY and SMNVEV (reference sequence).

This clonotype was seen more than once but under ten times. The rearrangement uses TRBV27 and TRBJ1-6; the match to TRBD1 covers 10 bases. The CDR3 length is 18 residues. V trimming: 5 bases; J trimming: 7 bases; junction bases outside the gene matches: 14. CDR1 MNHEY and CDR2 SMNVEV come from the germline V gene (reference sequence). CDR3 DNA sequence: TGTGCCAGCAGTCCACAACGTGACAGGGGGCTTTCGAATTCACCCCTCCACTTT. Translation: CASSPQRDRGLSNSPLHF.

This clonotype turned up a few times. V and J are TRBV6-6 and TRBJ2-3, with 7 bases that match TRBD2. Trimming removed 2 bases from V and 1 base from J; junction bases left unmatched: 0. CDR3 length equals 14 residues. Looked up from germline, CDR1 is MNHNY and CDR2 is SVGAGI (reference sequence). Here the CDR3 reads CASSYRGGTDTQYF. CDR3 DNA sequence: TGTGCCAGCAGTTACCGGGGGGGCACAGATACGCAGTATTTT.

The chain has TRBV7-6 and TRBJ2-1, with no clear D. Germline CDR1 SGHVS, CDR2 FNYEAQ. The ends were cut back, 2 bases at V and 8 bases at J, with 16 bases in the middle. This CDR3 has 15 residues. The CDR3 nucleotides are TGTGCCAGCAGCTTAACCAGGTGGACCACGGATGAGCAGTTCTTC. Protein sequence: CASSLTRWTTDEQFF.

This clonotype showed up many times. The chain has TRBV7-2 and TRBJ2-2, with 13 bases identical to TRBD2. CDR1 SGHTA and CDR2 FQGNSA come from the germline V gene. The CDR3 is 13 amino acids. J lost 10 bases, V lost 8 bases, and 4 bases had no gene match. The chain's CDR3 is CASRTSGRAELFF. DNA for the CDR3: TGTGCCAGCCGGACTAGCGGGAGAGCGGAGCTGTTTTTT. The full variable domain, its missing parts supplied by reference TRBV7-2 and TRBJ2-2, is GAGVSQSPSNKVTEKGKDVELRCDPISGHTALYWYRQSLGQGLEFLIYFQGNSAPDKSGLPSDRFSAERTGGSVSTLTIQRTQQEDSAVYLCASRTSGRAELFFGEGSRLTVL.

The gene calls are TRBV7-9 and TRBJ1-2; 8 nucleotides match TRBD1. The CDR3 runs to 14 residues. J lost 8 bases, V lost 1 base, and 6 bases had no gene match. Germline V gene sequence: CDR1 SEHNR, CDR2 FQNEAQ (reference sequence). CDR3 coding DNA: TGTGCCAGCAGCTTAGGGACAGGGCCTGAGGGCTACACCTTC. This encodes CASSLGTGPEGYTF.

This clonotype was seen only a few times. The V and J genes are TRBV7-3 and TRBJ2-1; weak D call: TRBD2 (7 bases). The CDR3 is made up of 16 amino acids. CDR1 is SGHTA, CDR2 FQGTGA, per germline. V was shortened by 1 base and J by 2 bases, with 12 bases between the two germline ends. As DNA, the CDR3 is TGTGCCAGCAGCTTAAGTGGGGGGGGGCCCTACAATGAGCAGTTCTTC. This encodes CASSLSGGGPYNEQFF.

The chain links TRBV18 to TRBJ1-3, with D maybe TRBD1 (6 bases). CDR1 is KGHSH, CDR2 LQKENI, per germline. This CDR3 spans 16 amino acids. Deletions cut 1 base from V and 2 bases from J, with 12 bases between. CDR3 DNA: TGTGCCAGCTCACCACGGGGGGCCCCACCTGGAAACACCATATATTTT. Amino acid sequence: CASSPRGAPPGNTIYF. The complete variable domain, with remaining parts taken from reference TRBV18 and TRBJ1-3, reads NAGVMQNPRHLVRRRGQEARLRCSPMKGHSHVYWYRQLPEEGLKFMVYLQKENIIDESGMPKERFSAEFPKEGPSILRIQQVVRGDSAAYFCASSPRGAPPGNTIYFGEGSWLTVV.

In this sample, this clonotype turned up many times. The rearrangement links TRBV9 to TRBJ2-1; 11 bases are shared with TRBD2. Unmatched junction bases numbered 2, after V lost 0 bases and J lost 3 bases. The CDR3 totals 16 residues. Germline CDR1 and CDR2: SGDLS and YYNGEE. CDR3 nucleotides: TGTGCCAGCAGCGTAGGGACTAGCGGGCTCTACAATGAGCAGTTCTTC. Protein: CASSVGTSGLYNEQFF.

This clonotype occurred many times. The chain links TRBV10-3 to TRBJ1-6; a weak D match, TRBD1 (6 bases). Per germline, CDR1 ENHRY and CDR2 SYGVKD. Trimming shortened V by 11 bases and J by 7 bases, and 18 bases separated the two germline ends. There are 14 residues in the CDR3. For the CDR3, the DNA is TGTGCCGTACAGGGTTCCTCAGGAAATTCACCCCTCCACTTT. Translating it yields CAVQGSSGNSPLHF.

This clonotype was seen many times. This sequence joins TRBV11-2 and TRBJ2-3, with D possibly matching TRBD2 (6 bases). The germline CDR1 and CDR2 sequences are SGHAT and FQNNGV. The CDR3 is 14 residues long. V was clipped by 5 bases and J by 8 bases, with 17 bases between them. The CDR3 DNA reads as TGTGCCAGCAGCATCCAGGTGGGGGGTACTACGCAGTATTTT. Amino acid sequence: CASSIQVGGTTQYF.

The chain links TRBV4-1 to TRBJ1-5; no clear D. The CDR3 has 16 amino acids. The ends were cut back, 0 bases at V and 5 bases at J, with 14 bases in the middle. Germline lookup yields CDR1 MGHRA and CDR2 YSYEKL. CDR3 in amino acids: CASSQDWMARDQPQHF. For the CDR3, the DNA is TGCGCCAGCAGCCAAGATTGGATGGCAAGGGATCAGCCCCAGCATTTT.